A selection of T cell receptor beta chains follows, all from one sample in a study of blood T cell repertoires in COVID-19. Measured with immunoSEQ multiplex PCR; TCRdb has only the in-frame clones, and not every one. The repertoire holds under 200,000 clones, with over 70% as singletons. Source material: peripheral blood. The receptors were sampled from a woman in her 70s who had recovered from COVID-19. The CDR3 runs from the conserved cysteine through the conserved F or W. Each record gives: clone size, D gene, V gene, J gene, CDR3 protein, CDR3 DNA. D genes are given only for firm matches. Some rows have no size entry. The others give once, few or many, or a class for an expanded clone.

clone size: .
D gene: TRBD2
V gene: TRBV18
J gene: TRBJ2-3
CDR3 protein: CASSPGEGWTQYF
CDR3 DNA: TGTGCCAGCTCACCAGGGGAGGGGTGGACGCAGTATTTT

clone size: .
D gene: .
V gene: TRBV29-1
J gene: TRBJ1-2
CDR3 protein: CSVVWADYGYTF
CDR3 DNA: TGCAGCGTTGTTTGGGCAGACTATGGCTACACCTTC

clone size: .
D gene: TRBD1
V gene: TRBV5-1
J gene: TRBJ2-2
CDR3 protein: CASSLPGTGNTGELFF
CDR3 DNA: TGCGCCAGCAGCTTGCCGGGGACAGGCAACACCGGGGAGCTGTTTTTT

clone size: .
D gene: .
V gene: TRBV7-9
J gene: TRBJ1-5
CDR3 protein: CASSLGDGPAGQPQHF
CDR3 DNA: TGTGCCAGCAGCTTAGGGGACGGCCCGGCGGGGCAGCCCCAGCATTTT

clone size: .
D gene: TRBD1
V gene: TRBV19
J gene: TRBJ1-4
CDR3 protein: CASSRGQGHEKLFF
CDR3 DNA: TGTGCCAGTAGTAGGGGACAGGGCCATGAAAAACTGTTTTTT

clone size: .
D gene: .
V gene: TRBV3-1/TRBV3-2
J gene: TRBJ1-2
CDR3 protein: CASSLMGLNYGYTF
CDR3 DNA: TGTGCCAGCAGCCTTATGGGCCTTAACTATGGCTACACCTTC

clone size: .
D gene: .
V gene: TRBV5-1
J gene: TRBJ2-3
CDR3 protein: CASSSQVVDTQYF
CDR3 DNA: TGCGCCAGCAGCTCACAGGTAGTCGATACGCAGTATTTT

clone size: .
D gene: .
V gene: TRBV5-4
J gene: TRBJ2-1
CDR3 protein: CASSPPSYNEQFF
CDR3 DNA: TGTGCCAGCAGCCCCCCATCCTACAATGAGCAGTTCTTC

clone size: .
D gene: TRBD1
V gene: TRBV7-9
J gene: TRBJ1-2
CDR3 protein: CASSFLEGAASYTF
CDR3 DNA: TGTGCCAGCAGCTTTTTGGAGGGGGCGGCAAGCTACACCTTC

clone size: few
D gene: TRBD2
V gene: TRBV19
J gene: TRBJ2-5
CDR3 protein: CASSTLGRDPQETQYF
CDR3 DNA: TGTGCCAGTAGTACCCTTGGGAGGGACCCCCAAGAGACCCAGTACTTC

clone size: .
D gene: .
V gene: TRBV27
J gene: TRBJ2-3
CDR3 protein: CASRPTQNTDTQYF
CDR3 DNA: TGTGCCAGCAGGCCCACACAGAACACAGATACGCAGTATTTT

clone size: .
D gene: TRBD2
V gene: TRBV9
J gene: TRBJ2-1
CDR3 protein: CASSVEGLAGRSIYNEQFF
CDR3 DNA: TGTGCCAGCAGCGTAGAGGGACTAGCGGGCCGGTCGATCTACAATGAGCAGTTCTTC

clone size: .
D gene: .
V gene: TRBV5-4
J gene: TRBJ2-5
CDR3 protein: CASSPPGGRNQETQYF
CDR3 DNA: TGTGCCAGCAGCCCGCCCGGGGGGCGCAACCAAGAGACCCAGTACTTC

clone size: .
D gene: .
V gene: TRBV7-2
J gene: TRBJ2-7
CDR3 protein: CASSQGPGRSTGAYEQYF
CDR3 DNA: TGTGCCAGCAGCCAGGGGCCGGGGCGCTCAACCGGGGCCTACGAGCAGTACTTC

clone size: .
D gene: TRBD1
V gene: TRBV5-1
J gene: TRBJ1-3
CDR3 protein: CASSAPTGTGNTIYF
CDR3 DNA: TGCGCCAGCAGCGCCCCGACAGGGACTGGAAACACCATATATTTT

clone size: .
D gene: .
V gene: TRBV7-2
J gene: TRBJ2-1
CDR3 protein: CASSLGGLLGYNEQFF
CDR3 DNA: TGTGCCAGCAGCTTAGGGGGGCTCCTAGGGTACAATGAGCAGTTCTTC

clone size: .
D gene: TRBD2
V gene: TRBV9
J gene: TRBJ2-3
CDR3 protein: CASSPRSGRGGTDTQYF
CDR3 DNA: TGTGCCAGCAGCCCCCGTAGCGGGAGGGGCGGCACAGATACGCAGTATTTT

clone size: .
D gene: .
V gene: TRBV11-3
J gene: TRBJ2-3
CDR3 protein: CASSPAAGADTQYF
CDR3 DNA: TGTGCCAGCAGCCCCGCCGCAGGGGCAGATACGCAGTATTTT

clone size: .
D gene: .
V gene: TRBV5-1
J gene: TRBJ1-4
CDR3 protein: CASSLGGDEKLFF
CDR3 DNA: TGCGCCAGCAGTCTAGGGGGAGATGAAAAACTGTTTTTT

clone size: .
D gene: TRBD1
V gene: TRBV5-1
J gene: TRBJ2-3
CDR3 protein: CASSLTRGRFEDTQYF
CDR3 DNA: TGCGCCAGCAGCCTCACCAGGGGGCGATTTGAAGATACGCAGTATTTT

clone size: .
D gene: .
V gene: TRBV5-4
J gene: TRBJ2-7
CDR3 protein: CATGTSDYEQYF
CDR3 DNA: TGTGCCACCGGGACATCCGACTACGAGCAGTACTTC

clone size: .
D gene: TRBD1
V gene: TRBV6-5
J gene: TRBJ2-6
CDR3 protein: CASTKTGSGANVLTF
CDR3 DNA: TGTGCCAGCACCAAGACAGGGTCTGGGGCCAACGTCCTGACTTTC

clone size: .
D gene: TRBD2
V gene: TRBV19
J gene: TRBJ2-3
CDR3 protein: CASSTLAGAGTDTQYF
CDR3 DNA: TGTGCCAGTAGTACCCTAGCGGGAGCGGGGACAGATACGCAGTATTTT

clone size: .
D gene: .
V gene: TRBV1
J gene: TRBJ2-2
CDR3 protein: CTSSQARPPLAGADTGELFF
CDR3 DNA: TGCACCAGCAGCCAAGCCAGGCCTCCCCTAGCGGGGGCCGACACCGGGGAGCTGTTTTTT

clone size: .
D gene: TRBD1
V gene: TRBV7-8
J gene: TRBJ1-6
CDR3 protein: CASSLGAQGLNSPLHF
CDR3 DNA: TGTGCCAGCAGCTTAGGGGCACAGGGGCTGAATTCACCCCTCCACTTT

clone size: .
D gene: TRBD1
V gene: TRBV5-1
J gene: TRBJ2-1
CDR3 protein: CASSPRQGWDNEQFF
CDR3 DNA: TGCGCCAGCAGCCCTAGACAGGGGTGGGACAATGAGCAGTTCTTC

clone size: .
D gene: .
V gene: TRBV6-4
J gene: TRBJ2-1
CDR3 protein: CASSAQVADEQFF
CDR3 DNA: TGTGCCAGCAGTGCCCAAGTTGCGGATGAGCAGTTCTTC

clone size: .
D gene: .
V gene: TRBV27
J gene: TRBJ1-1
CDR3 protein: CASSFGQGQAFF
CDR3 DNA: TGTGCCAGCAGTTTTGGGCAGGGCCAGGCTTTCTTT

clone size: .
D gene: .
V gene: TRBV18
J gene: TRBJ2-3
CDR3 protein: CASSPPDTRRDTQYF
CDR3 DNA: TGTGCCAGCTCACCCCCGGACACCCGCCGAGATACGCAGTATTTT

clone size: .
D gene: .
V gene: TRBV29-1
J gene: TRBJ2-1
CDR3 protein: CSVGPADRYNEQFF
CDR3 DNA: TGCAGCGTTGGGCCAGCGGACCGCTACAATGAGCAGTTCTTC

clone size: .
D gene: TRBD2
V gene: TRBV5-1
J gene: TRBJ2-1
CDR3 protein: CASSLEGPPGGPNEQFF
CDR3 DNA: TGCGCCAGCAGCTTGGAGGGCCCACCGGGAGGGCCGAATGAGCAGTTCTTC

clone size: .
D gene: .
V gene: TRBV5-1
J gene: TRBJ1-4
CDR3 protein: CASSPGPQRGEKLFF
CDR3 DNA: TGCGCCAGCAGCCCCGGGCCTCAACGGGGGGAAAAACTGTTTTTT

clone size: once
D gene: .
V gene: TRBV10-3
J gene: TRBJ2-7
CDR3 protein: CAISESLSYEQYF
CDR3 DNA: TGTGCCATCAGTGAGTCTCTGAGCTACGAGCAGTACTTC

clone size: .
D gene: TRBD1
V gene: TRBV5-1
J gene: TRBJ1-4
CDR3 protein: CASSLTGVREKLFF
CDR3 DNA: TGCGCCAGCAGCTTAACAGGGGTTCGGGAAAAACTGTTTTTT